This T cell receptor beta chain emerged from a study of cytomegalovirus exposure and HLA in healthy donors. About the research overall: Within an early data release were 85 million or so unique TCRs drawn from HLA-typed donors.

Concerning this clone: Its antigen remains unknown.

Whole-study results and caveats: In a later analysis, most CMV-associated TCR beta chains appeared HLA-restricted. Of the V segments, some could not be distinguished, including TRBV6-2 and TRBV6-3, and were excluded.

Use of 60 Vbeta and 13 Jbeta primers characterized the PCR. Sequenced by immunoSEQ multiplex PCR; TCRdb stores in-frame clones only, minus some. The sample holds 55,000 to 75,000 clones, around 68% seen once. With V trimmed by 4 bases and J by 6 bases, 5 bases remained unmatched. Germline V gene data show CDR1 as MNHEY and CDR2 as SVGAGI. CDR3 length: 15 residues. The clonotype was recovered from a man aged 40-49 years in good health and CMV-seropositive. The chain carries TRBV6-5 and TRBJ1-5; 11 bases are shared with TRBD1. The sample consisted of PBMCs. DNA for the CDR3: TGTGCCAGCAGTTCGGGACAGGGGGGTCGTCAGCCCCAGCATTTT. Translating gives CASSSGQGGRQPQHF.